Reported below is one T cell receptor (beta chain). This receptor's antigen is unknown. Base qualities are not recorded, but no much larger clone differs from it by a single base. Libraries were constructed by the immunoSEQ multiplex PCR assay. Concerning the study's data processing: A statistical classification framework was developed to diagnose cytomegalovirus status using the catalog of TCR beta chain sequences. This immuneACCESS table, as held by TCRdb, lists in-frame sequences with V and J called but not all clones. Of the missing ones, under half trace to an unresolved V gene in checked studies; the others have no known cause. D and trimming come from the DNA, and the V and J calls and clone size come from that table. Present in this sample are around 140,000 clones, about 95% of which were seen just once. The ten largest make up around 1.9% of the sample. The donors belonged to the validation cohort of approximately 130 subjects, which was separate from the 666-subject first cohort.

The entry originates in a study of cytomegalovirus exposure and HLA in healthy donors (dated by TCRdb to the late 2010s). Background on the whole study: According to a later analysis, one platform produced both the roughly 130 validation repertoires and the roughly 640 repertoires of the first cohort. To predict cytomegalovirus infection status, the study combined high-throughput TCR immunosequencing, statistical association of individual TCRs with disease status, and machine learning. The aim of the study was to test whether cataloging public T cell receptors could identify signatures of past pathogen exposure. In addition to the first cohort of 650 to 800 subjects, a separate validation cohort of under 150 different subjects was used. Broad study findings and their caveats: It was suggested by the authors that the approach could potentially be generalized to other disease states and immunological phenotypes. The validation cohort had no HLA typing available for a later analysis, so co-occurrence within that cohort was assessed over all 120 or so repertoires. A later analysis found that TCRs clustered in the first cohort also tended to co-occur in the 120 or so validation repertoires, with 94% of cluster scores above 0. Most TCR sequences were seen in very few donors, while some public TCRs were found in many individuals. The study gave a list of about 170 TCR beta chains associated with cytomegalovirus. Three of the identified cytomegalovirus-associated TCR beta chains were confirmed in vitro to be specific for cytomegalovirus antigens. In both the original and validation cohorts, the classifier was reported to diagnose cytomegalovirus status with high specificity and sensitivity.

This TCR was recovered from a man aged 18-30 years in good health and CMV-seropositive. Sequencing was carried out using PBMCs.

The DNA sequence is as follows: TGTGCCAGCAGTGAAGTAGCCATTCAGTACTTC. It translates as CASSEVAIQYF. Rearrangement joined TRBV2 to TRBJ2-4; the D segment cannot be called with confidence. Spanning cysteine to phenylalanine, the CDR3 consists of 11 amino acids. Only the CDR3 DNA stays, 33 bases, in frame from base 1. V and J lose 1 base and 9 bases, and a span of 4 bases separates them. From the germline V gene, CDR1 is SNHLY and CDR2 is FYNNEI. Extended through the reference TRBV2 and TRBJ2-4 proteins, this CDR3 yields the full variable domain: EPEVTQTPSHQVTQMGQEVILRCVPISNHLYFYWYRQILGQKVEFLVSFYNNEISEKSEIFDDQFSVERPDGSNFTLKIRSTKLEDSAMYFCASSEVAIQYFGAGTRLSVL.